This TCR beta chain was recorded in a study of T-cell memory formation after mild COVID-19. Via MiXCR, TCRdb re-called the 5' RACE reads, giving one row per CDR3 protein. The table records around 250,000 distinct CDR3 sequences, around 16% of them present only once. CDR1 and CDR2 (germline): DFQATT, SNEGSKA (reference sequence). This CDR3 region has 13 residues. Trimming stripped 0 bases from V and 4 bases from J, with 6 bases between. This clonotype has more than one count but fewer than ten. This clonotype was sampled from a man younger than 30 who had mild COVID-19 (a few samples of this study predate the infection). Cell type and time point are not known. The sample taken for sequencing was PBMCs or a T cell subset sorted from them (not recorded which). This rearrangement joins TRBV20-1 to TRBJ2-2; D ambiguous. The CDR3 sequence: CSARDPGTGELFF. The CDR3 region has the DNA TGCAGTGCTAGAGATCCCGGCACCGGGGAGCTGTTTTTT.